Below, 2 T cell receptor beta chains from the same sample are listed, as sequenced in a study of naive and memory T cell subsets. Two oligonucleotides, mixed equimolar, formed the beta constant-region primer covering TRBC1 and TRBC2. The ligated cDNA underwent four PCR rounds using SP2 and nested alpha and beta constant-region primers. Via MiXCR, TCRdb re-called the UMI-ligation and nested PCR reads, giving one row per CDR3 protein. The sample has 85,000 to 130,000 distinct CDR3 sequences, about 14% seen once. Broader study findings: A few larger clonotypes appeared in naive repertoires, especially CD8, possibly memory cells re-expressing CD45RA.

These receptors are not linked to any known antigen. Source material: naive CD8+ T cells from blood. The receptors shown here come from a human donor in good health.

The chain employs TRBV4-2 and TRBJ1-5; D is uncertain. Germline CDR1 reads LGHNA; CDR2 reads YNFKEQ. The length of the CDR3 is 15 residues. The germline V and J ends were trimmed by 0 bases and 3 bases, with 9 bases remaining between them. The CDR3 region has the DNA TGTGCCAGCAGCCAAGATTGGCAGCTCAATCAGCCCCAGCATTTT. Translating gives CASSQDWQLNQPQHF.

The rearrangement joins TRBV5-1 to TRBJ2-7, with D maybe TRBD2 (5 bases). Germline values: CDR1 SGHRS, CDR2 YFSETQ. CDR3 length: 14 amino acids. V lost 7 bases and J 3 bases, leaving 17 bases between the germline ends. This chain's CDR3 is CASRLRTGFYEQYF. CDR3 DNA sequence: TGCGCCAGCCGGCTCCGAACGGGGTTCTACGAGCAGTACTTC.